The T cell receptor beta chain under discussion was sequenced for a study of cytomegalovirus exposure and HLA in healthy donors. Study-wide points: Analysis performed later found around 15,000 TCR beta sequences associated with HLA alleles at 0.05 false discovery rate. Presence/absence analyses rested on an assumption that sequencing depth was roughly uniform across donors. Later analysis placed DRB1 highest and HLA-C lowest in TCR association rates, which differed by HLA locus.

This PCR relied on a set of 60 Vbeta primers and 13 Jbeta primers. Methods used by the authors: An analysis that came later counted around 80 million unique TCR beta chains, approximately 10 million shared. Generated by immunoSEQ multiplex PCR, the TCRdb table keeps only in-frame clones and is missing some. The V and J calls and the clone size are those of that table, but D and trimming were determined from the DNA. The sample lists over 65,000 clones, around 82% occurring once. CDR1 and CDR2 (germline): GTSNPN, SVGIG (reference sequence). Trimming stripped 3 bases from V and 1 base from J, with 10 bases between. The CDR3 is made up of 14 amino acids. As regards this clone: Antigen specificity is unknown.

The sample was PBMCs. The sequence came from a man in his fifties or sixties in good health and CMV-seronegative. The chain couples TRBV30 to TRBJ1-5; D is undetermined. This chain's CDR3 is CAWSSVGSNQPQHF. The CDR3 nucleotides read TGTGCCTGGAGCAGTGTCGGGAGCAATCAGCCCCAGCATTTT.